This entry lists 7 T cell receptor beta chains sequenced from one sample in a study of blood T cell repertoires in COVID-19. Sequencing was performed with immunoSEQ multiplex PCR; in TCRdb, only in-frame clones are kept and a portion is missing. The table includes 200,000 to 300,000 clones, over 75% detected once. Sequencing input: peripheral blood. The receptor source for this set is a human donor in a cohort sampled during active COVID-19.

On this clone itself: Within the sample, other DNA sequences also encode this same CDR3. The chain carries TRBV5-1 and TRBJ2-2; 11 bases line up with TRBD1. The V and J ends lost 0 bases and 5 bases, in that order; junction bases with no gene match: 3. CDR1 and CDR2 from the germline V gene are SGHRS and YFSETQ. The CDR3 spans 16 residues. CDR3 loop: CASSLAGTGGTGELFF. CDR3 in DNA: TGCGCCAGCAGCTTGGCCGGGACAGGGGGGACCGGGGAGCTGTTTTTT. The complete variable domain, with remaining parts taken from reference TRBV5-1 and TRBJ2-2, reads KAGVTQTPRYLIKTRGQQVTLSCSPISGHRSVSWYQQTPGQGLQFLFEYFSETQRNKGNFPGRFSGRQFSNSRSEMNVSTLELGDSALYLCASSLAGTGGTGELFFGEGSRLTVL.

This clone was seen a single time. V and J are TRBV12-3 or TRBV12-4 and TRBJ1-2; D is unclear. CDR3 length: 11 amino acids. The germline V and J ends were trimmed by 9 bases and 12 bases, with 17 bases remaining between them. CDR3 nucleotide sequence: TGTGCCAGTGGGAGGTGGGAAGGCGACACCTTC. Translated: CASGRWEGDTF.

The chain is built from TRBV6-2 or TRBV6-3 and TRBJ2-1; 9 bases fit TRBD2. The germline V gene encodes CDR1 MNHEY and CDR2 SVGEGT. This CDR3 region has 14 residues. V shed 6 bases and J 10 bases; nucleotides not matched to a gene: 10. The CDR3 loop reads CASSAAGGSREQFF. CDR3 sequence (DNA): TGTGCCAGCAGCGCCGCGGGGGGGTCTCGAGAGCAGTTCTTC.

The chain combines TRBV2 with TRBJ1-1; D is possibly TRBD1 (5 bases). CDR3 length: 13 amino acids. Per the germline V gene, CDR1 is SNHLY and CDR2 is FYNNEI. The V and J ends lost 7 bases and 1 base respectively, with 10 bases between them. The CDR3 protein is CASTGTSNTEAFF. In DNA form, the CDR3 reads TGTGCCAGCACCGGGACTTCGAACACTGAAGCTTTCTTT.

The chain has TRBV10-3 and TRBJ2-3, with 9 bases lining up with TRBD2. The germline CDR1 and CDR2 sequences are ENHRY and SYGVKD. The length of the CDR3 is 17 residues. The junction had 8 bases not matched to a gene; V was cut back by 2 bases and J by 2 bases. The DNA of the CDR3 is TGTGCCATCAGTGAGCAGGAGCGGGGGGCGCTCACAGATACGCAGTATTTT. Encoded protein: CAISEQERGALTDTQYF.

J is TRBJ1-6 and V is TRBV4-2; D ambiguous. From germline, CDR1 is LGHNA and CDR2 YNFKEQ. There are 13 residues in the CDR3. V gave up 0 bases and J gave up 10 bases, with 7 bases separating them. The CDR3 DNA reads TGTGCCAGCAGCCAAGAGCTAGGATCACCCCTCCACTTT. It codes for CASSQELGSPLHF.

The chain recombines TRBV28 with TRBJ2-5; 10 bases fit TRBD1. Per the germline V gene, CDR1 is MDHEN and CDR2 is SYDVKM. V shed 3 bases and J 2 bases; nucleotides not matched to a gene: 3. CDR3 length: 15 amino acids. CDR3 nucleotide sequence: TGTGCCAGCAGTTTTGGGACAGGGGTACAAGAGACCCAGTACTTC. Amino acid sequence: CASSFGTGVQETQYF. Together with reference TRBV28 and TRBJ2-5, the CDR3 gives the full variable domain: DVKVTQSSRYLVKRTGEKVFLECVQDMDHENMFWYRQDPGLGLRLIYFSYDVKMKEKGDIPEGYSVSREKKERFSLILESASTNQTSMYLCASSFGTGVQETQYFGPGTRLLVL.